One and the same sample provided the 6 T cell receptor beta chains below, sequenced in a study of blood T cell repertoires in COVID-19. Measured with immunoSEQ multiplex PCR; TCRdb has only the in-frame clones, and not every one. Of about 82,000 clones in the sample, around 85% were seen once. The source material was peripheral blood. Receptors originate from an elderly man with active or convalescent COVID-19.

V is TRBV5-1 and J is TRBJ2-7; TRBD2 agrees at 10 bases. The germline CDR1 and CDR2 sequences are SGHRS and YFSETQ. J gave up 2 bases and V 0 bases, and 11 bases lay outside the gene matches. There are 18 residues in the CDR3. CDR3 in DNA: TGCGCCAGCAGCTTGGTAGGGTCGGGACTAGCGCCAACCTACGAGCAGTACGTC. It codes for CASSLVGSGLAPTYEQYV.

The chain employs TRBV28 and TRBJ2-4, with TRBD1 as a possible D gene (6 bases). Germline CDR1 MDHEN, CDR2 SYDVKM. Between the trimmed V and J ends, which lost 6 bases and 5 bases, there was a span of 17 bases. This CDR3 has 15 amino acids. In DNA, the CDR3 is TGTGCCAGCAGATCAGGGGTCCTCGGAGAAAACATTCAGTACTTC. Translation: CASRSGVLGENIQYF.

This chain links TRBV30 with TRBJ1-4, with a weak D call TRBD1 (6 bases). The CDR3 loop spans 14 amino acids. Germline CDR1 GTSNPN, CDR2 SVGIG (reference sequence). Trimming shortened V by 4 bases and J by 7 bases, and 16 bases separated the two germline ends. CDR3 amino acids: CAWTQGYFGEKLFF. As DNA, the CDR3 is TGTGCCTGGACCCAGGGGTATTTCGGTGAAAAACTGTTTTTT.

V gene TRBV6-5 combines with J gene TRBJ2-1; a possible D gene is TRBD1 (5 bases). V was clipped by 6 bases and J by 10 bases, with 10 bases between them. CDR3 length: 11 amino acids. CDR1 and CDR2 (germline): MNHEY, SVGAGI. CDR3 amino acids: CASSNAGEQFF. The CDR3 bases are TGTGCCAGCAGCAACGCAGGGGAGCAGTTCTTC.

This chain uses TRBV30 with TRBJ2-3, with D uncertain. Per the germline V gene, CDR1 is GTSNPN and CDR2 is SVGIG (reference sequence). V gave up 2 bases and J gave up 3 bases, with 3 bases separating them. The CDR3 extends over 11 amino acids. The CDR3 DNA sequence: TGTGCCTGGAGTCGTACAGATACGCAGTATTTT. Translation gives CAWSRTDTQYF. Full variable domain (remainder filled in from reference TRBV30 and TRBJ2-3): SQTIHQWPATLVQPVGSPLSLECTVEGTSNPNLYWYRQAAGRGLQLLFYSVGIGQISSEVPQNLSASRPQDRQFILSSKKLLLSDSGFYLCAWSRTDTQYFGPGTRLTVL.

The rearrangement links TRBV5-6 to TRBJ2-3; D remains unclear. Trimming cost V 0 bases and J 1 base, with 3 bases left between them. Germline V gives CDR1 SGHDT, CDR2 YYEEEE. The CDR3 runs 13 residues. DNA of the CDR3: TGTGCCAGCAGCTTGGCGGGCACAGATACGCAGTATTTT. Translation: CASSLAGTDTQYF.